The source of this TCR beta chain is a study of T-cell memory formation after mild COVID-19. Study-level findings and limits: CM and EM subsets held most contracting CD4+ clones; EMRA held CD8+ ones. Within pre-infection memory, some responding clones were found, suggesting cross-reactive memory joined. Clones contracting over day 15 to 85 were CD4/CD8 balanced, with later expanders leaning CD4+.

The V end lost 1 base, the J end lost 7 bases, and 16 bases lay between the germline ends. The germline V gene encodes CDR1 LGHDT and CDR2 YNNKEL (reference sequence). CDR3 size: 15 residues. Remarks on this clonotype: Its cognate antigen is unknown.

TCRalpha and TCRbeta libraries used 5'RACE with constant-segment primers and UMIs. MiXCR, applied by TCRdb to the 5' RACE reads, yields one record per CDR3 protein. This table holds some 410,000 distinct CDR3 sequences, 20% to 30% found once. The sequencing sample was made of PBMCs or a T cell subset sorted from them (not recorded which). The receptor was derived from an adult woman who had mild COVID-19 (a few samples of this study predate the infection). Cell type and time point are not known. The chain uses TRBV3-1 and TRBJ1-2, with D unresolved. The CDR3 here is CASSQAVGYVAGYTF. As DNA, the CDR3 is TGTGCCAGCAGCCAAGCCGTGGGGTACGTGGCTGGCTACACCTTC.